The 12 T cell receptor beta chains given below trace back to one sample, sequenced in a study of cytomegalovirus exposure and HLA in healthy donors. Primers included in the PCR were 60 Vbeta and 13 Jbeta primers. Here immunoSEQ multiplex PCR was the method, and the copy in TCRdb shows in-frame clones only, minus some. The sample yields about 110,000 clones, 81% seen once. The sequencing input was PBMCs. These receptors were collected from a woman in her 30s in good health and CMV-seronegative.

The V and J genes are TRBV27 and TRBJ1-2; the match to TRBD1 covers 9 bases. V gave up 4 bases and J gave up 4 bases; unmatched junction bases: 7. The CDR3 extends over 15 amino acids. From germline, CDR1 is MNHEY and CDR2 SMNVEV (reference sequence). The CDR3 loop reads CASSSDRGSSYGYTF. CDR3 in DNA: TGTGCCAGCAGTTCTGACAGGGGGTCCAGCTATGGCTACACCTTC.

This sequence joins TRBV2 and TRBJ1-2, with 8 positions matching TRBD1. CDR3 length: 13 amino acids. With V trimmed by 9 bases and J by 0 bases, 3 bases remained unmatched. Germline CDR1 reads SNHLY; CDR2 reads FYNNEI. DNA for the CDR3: TGTGCCAGTACGGGACAGGCTAACTATGGCTACACCTTC. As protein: CASTGQANYGYTF.

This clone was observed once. DNA of the CDR3: TGTGCCAGCAGGACACAGGGCTACGAGCAGTACTTC. Translation: CASRTQGYEQYF. The J gene is TRBJ2-7, the V gene TRBV28, with D perhaps TRBD1 (6 bases). The CDR3 has 12 residues. The ends were cut back, 6 bases at V and 3 bases at J, with 9 bases in the middle. The germline CDR1 and CDR2 sequences are MDHEN and SYDVKM.

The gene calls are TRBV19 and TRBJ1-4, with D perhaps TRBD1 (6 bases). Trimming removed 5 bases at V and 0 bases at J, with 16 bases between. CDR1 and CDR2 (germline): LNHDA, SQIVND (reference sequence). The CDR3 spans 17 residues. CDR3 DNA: TGTGCCAGTAGTGACCCCCAGGGGAGCACAACTAATGAAAAACTGTTTTTT. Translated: CASSDPQGSTTNEKLFF.

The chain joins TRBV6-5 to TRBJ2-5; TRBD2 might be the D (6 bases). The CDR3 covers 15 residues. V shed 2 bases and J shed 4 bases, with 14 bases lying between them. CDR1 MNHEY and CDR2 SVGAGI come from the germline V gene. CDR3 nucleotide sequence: TGTGCCAGCAGTTACCCCGTGGGAGGCACAGAGACCCAGTACTTC. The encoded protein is CASSYPVGGTETQYF.

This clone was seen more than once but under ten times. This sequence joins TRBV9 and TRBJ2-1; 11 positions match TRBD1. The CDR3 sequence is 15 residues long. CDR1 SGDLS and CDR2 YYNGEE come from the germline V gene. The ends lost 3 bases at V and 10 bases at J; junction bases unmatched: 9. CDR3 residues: CASSDGTGGWSEQFF. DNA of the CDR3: TGTGCCAGCAGCGACGGGACAGGGGGGTGGTCGGAGCAGTTCTTC.

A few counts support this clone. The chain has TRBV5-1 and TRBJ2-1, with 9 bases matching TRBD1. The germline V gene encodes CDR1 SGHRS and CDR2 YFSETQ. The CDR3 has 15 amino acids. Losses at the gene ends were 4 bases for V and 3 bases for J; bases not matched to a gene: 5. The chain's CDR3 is CASSKGQGNYNEQFF. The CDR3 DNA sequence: TGCGCCAGCAGCAAGGGACAGGGAAACTACAATGAGCAGTTCTTC.

CDR3 DNA sequence: TGTGCCAGCAGCTTAGACGTCCGTGCGGGGCCCTACAATGAGCAGTTCTTC. It codes for CASSLDVRAGPYNEQFF. V usage is TRBV11-2 and J usage is TRBJ2-1; tentative D call: TRBD2 (6 bases). CDR1 and CDR2 (germline): SGHAT, FQNNGV. V shed 0 bases and J shed 2 bases, with 14 bases lying between them. This CDR3 has 17 residues.

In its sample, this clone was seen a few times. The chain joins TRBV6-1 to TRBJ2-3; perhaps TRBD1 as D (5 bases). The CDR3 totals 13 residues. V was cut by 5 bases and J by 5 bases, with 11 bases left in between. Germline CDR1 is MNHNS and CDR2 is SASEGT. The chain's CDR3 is CASSLQGKDTQYF. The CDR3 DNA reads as TGTGCCAGCAGTCTTCAGGGAAAAGATACGCAGTATTTT.

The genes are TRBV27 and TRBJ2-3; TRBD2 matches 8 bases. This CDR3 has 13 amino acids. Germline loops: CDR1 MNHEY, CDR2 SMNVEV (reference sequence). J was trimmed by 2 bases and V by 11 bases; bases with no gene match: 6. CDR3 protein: CASTSGNTDTQYF. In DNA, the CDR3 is TGTGCCTCTACTAGCGGAAACACAGATACGCAGTATTTT.

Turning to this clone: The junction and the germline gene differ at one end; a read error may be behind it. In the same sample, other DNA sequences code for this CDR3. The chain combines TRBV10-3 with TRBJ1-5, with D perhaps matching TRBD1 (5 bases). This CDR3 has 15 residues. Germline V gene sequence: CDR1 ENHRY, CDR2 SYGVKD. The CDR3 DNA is TGCGCCATCGACAGCAGAGTTGGAAGCAATCAGCCCCAGCATTTT. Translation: CAIDSRVGSNQPQHF.

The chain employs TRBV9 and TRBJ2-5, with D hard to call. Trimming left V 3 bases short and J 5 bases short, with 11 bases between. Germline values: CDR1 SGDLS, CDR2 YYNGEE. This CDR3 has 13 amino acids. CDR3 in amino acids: CASSERMWETQYF. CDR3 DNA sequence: TGTGCCAGCAGCGAGCGAATGTGGGAGACCCAGTACTTC.